This is a list of T cell receptor beta chains from one sample in a study of blood T cell repertoires in COVID-19. Data came from immunoSEQ multiplex PCR; TCRdb stores just in-frame clones and leaves some out. The sample holds some 42,000 clones; about three quarters are singletons and the top ten take under 30%. What was sequenced was peripheral blood. The origin of the receptors is a woman between 70 and 85 years old with acute or convalescent COVID-19. CDR3s include the opening cysteine and the closing phenylalanine or tryptophan. Each record gives: V gene, clone size, J gene, D gene, CDR3 DNA, CDR3 protein. The D gene is left open where the match is weak. Some rows mark clone size as missing; the rest say once, few, many or name a class of expanded clone.

>TRBV14|NA|TRBJ2-7|TRBD1
TGTGCCAGCAGCCAAGTAGAGGGACAGGATAAGAACTTC
CASSQVEGQDKNF
>TRBV24-1|few|TRBJ2-1|TRBD2
TGTGCCACCAGTGACCCCACTAGCGGGAGGGCCAATGAGCAGTTCTTC
CATSDPTSGRANEQFF
>TRBV19|NA|TRBJ2-3|TRBD1
TGTGCCAGTAGTCTCGCCCCGGGACAGATAACAGATACGCAGTATTTT
CASSLAPGQITDTQYF
>TRBV10-3|NA|TRBJ1-2|TRBD1
TGTGCCATCAGTGCCACCCTAGCCCCACAGGGGAACTATGGCTACACCTTC
CAISATLAPQGNYGYTF
>TRBV3-1/TRBV3-2|NA|TRBJ2-7|TRBD1
TGTGCCAGCAGCCGGGACAGGGGAACTTACGAGCAGTACTTC
CASSRDRGTYEQYF
>TRBV6-1|NA|TRBJ1-5|NA
TGTGCCAGCAGTGAAGCGATCGACAGCCAGCCCCAGCATTTT
CASSEAIDSQPQHF
>TRBV7-6|NA|TRBJ2-7|NA
TGTGCCAGCAGCTTAGAAGACAGACCATCCTACGAGCAGTACTTC
CASSLEDRPSYEQYF
>TRBV6-5|NA|TRBJ2-7|NA
TGTGCCAGCAGTCTTGGACTGGGATCCTACGAGCAGTACTTC
CASSLGLGSYEQYF
>TRBV30|NA|TRBJ1-4|TRBD1
TGTGCCTGGGGACAGGGTTCGGCAAAACTGTTTTTT
CAWGQGSAKLFF
>TRBV28|NA|TRBJ1-4|TRBD1
TGTGCCAGCACCCGGACAGGGGGCTGGGAAAAACTGTTTTTT
CASTRTGGWEKLFF
>TRBV28|NA|TRBJ2-7|TRBD2
TGTGCCAGCAGTTTACGCAGGGGGAGGACTAGCGGGAGCTACGAGCAGTACTTC
CASSLRRGRTSGSYEQYF
>TRBV21-1|NA|TRBJ1-5|NA
TGTGCCAGCAGCAAAGGAGCCCCCGGGACAGAAGACGTTGGCAATCAGCCCCAGCATTTT
CASSKGAPGTEDVGNQPQHF
>TRBV11-2|NA|TRBJ1-4|NA
TGTGCCAGCAGCTTAGGACGGGCTAATGAAAAACTGTTTTTT
CASSLGRANEKLFF
>TRBV28|NA|TRBJ2-4|TRBD2
TGTGCCAGCAGTCCTCTAGCGGGGGGGCTCAAAAACATTCAGTACTTC
CASSPLAGGLKNIQYF
>TRBV19|few|TRBJ1-5|TRBD1
TGTGCCAGTGCCGGGACAGGGGGCAATCAGCCCCAGCATTTT
CASAGTGGNQPQHF
>TRBV7-2|NA|TRBJ2-1|NA
TGTGCCAGCAGCTTATACTTTAGCTCCTACAATGAGCAGTTCTTC
CASSLYFSSYNEQFF
>TRBV5-6|NA|TRBJ2-7|TRBD1
TGTGCCAGCAGCTTTACGGGACAGGGAACCTACGAGCAGTACTTC
CASSFTGQGTYEQYF
>TRBV5-8|NA|TRBJ2-2|NA
TGTGCCAGCAGCTTAATTGCAGGTTTGCCCGGGGAGCTGTTTTTT
CASSLIAGLPGELFF
>TRBV27|few|TRBJ2-7|NA
TGTGCCAGCAGGGACTGGTCCTACGAGCAGTACTTC
CASRDWSYEQYF
>TRBV6-5|NA|TRBJ2-7|NA
TGTGCCAGCAGTTACGGGAGTCAACGCGAGCAGTACTTC
CASSYGSQREQYF
>TRBV4-1|NA|TRBJ1-3|NA
TGCGCCAGCAGCCAAGAGGCAGGCCTCTCTGGAAACACCATATATTTT
CASSQEAGLSGNTIYF
>TRBV7-9|NA|TRBJ2-1|TRBD1
TGTGCCAGCAGATCGGGACAGAATGAGCAGTTCTTC
CASRSGQNEQFF